The sequence of this T cell receptor (beta chain) was determined in a study of CD8+ T cells in alopecia areata. On the study more broadly: Patients received oral tofacitinib, 5 to 10 mg twice daily, for moderate-to-severe alopecia areata. The SALT score measured affected scalp surface percentage in treated patients.

Germline V gives CDR1 SGHTA, CDR2 FQGTGA. The CDR3 totals 13 residues. Trimming took 4 bases from V and 4 from J, leaving 8 bases between them. The treatment here: oral pan-JAK inhibitor, 5-10 mg twice daily. From alopecia areata patients, lesional scalp punch biopsies and peripheral blood were collected. As the sequencing template, cDNA was produced by extracting RNA and reverse transcribing it. The protocol was immunoSEQ multiplex PCR, while the TCRdb copy is restricted to in-frame clones and leaves out a portion. The profile shows 200,000 to 250,000 clones, 35% to 40% of them singletons. V usage is TRBV7-3 and J usage is TRBJ2-1; D is uncertain. The sequenced sample was CD4+ T cells sorted from blood, obtained around week 34, from a patient treated with tofacitinib. The sequence was collected from a human donor with alopecia areata. The CDR3 protein is CASSSLGYNEQFF. In nucleotides, the CDR3 is TGTGCCAGCAGCTCCCTTGGGTACAATGAGCAGTTCTTC.